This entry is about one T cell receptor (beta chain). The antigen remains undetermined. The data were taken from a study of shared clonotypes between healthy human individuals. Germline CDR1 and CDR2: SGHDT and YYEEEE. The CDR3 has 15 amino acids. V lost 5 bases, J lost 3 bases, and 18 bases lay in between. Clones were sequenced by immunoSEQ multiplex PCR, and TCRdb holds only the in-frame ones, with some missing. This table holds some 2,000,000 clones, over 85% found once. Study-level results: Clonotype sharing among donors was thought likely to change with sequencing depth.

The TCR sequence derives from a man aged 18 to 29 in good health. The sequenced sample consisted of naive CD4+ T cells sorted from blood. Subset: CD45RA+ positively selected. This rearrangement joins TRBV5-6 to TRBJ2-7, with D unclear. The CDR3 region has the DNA TGTGCCAGCAGGAAAAACCGGGCGCCCATCTACGAGCAGTACTTC. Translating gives CASRKNRAPIYEQYF.